These T cell receptor beta chains were read from a single sample in a study of blood T cell repertoires in COVID-19. The protocol was immunoSEQ multiplex PCR, while the TCRdb copy is restricted to in-frame clones and leaves out a portion. Here the sample spans 200,000 to 300,000 clones, about four fifths being singletons. Sequencing was carried out using peripheral blood. These receptors all come from a man under 40 who had recovered from COVID-19. The CDR3 runs from the conserved cysteine through the conserved F or W. The D gene is left open where the match is weak. Clone sizes are given selectively: once, few, many, or a class where the clone is expanded.

TRBJ1-6,14,TRBV6-5,few,.,TGTGCCAGCAGTTGGACAGAGGATAATTCACCCCTCCACTTT,CASSWTEDNSPLHF
TRBJ1-1,15,TRBV5-4,.,TRBD1,TGTGCCAGCAGCCTTCCGGGACAGGTGAACACTGAAGCTTTCTTT,CASSLPGQVNTEAFF
TRBJ1-2,11,TRBV9,many,.,TGTGCCAGCAGCGCGAACTATGGCTACACCTTC,CASSANYGYTF
TRBJ2-3,15,TRBV9,.,.,TGTGCCAGCAGCCACCCGGGCCTCCAGGGAGATACGCAGTATTTT,CASSHPGLQGDTQYF
TRBJ2-3,13,TRBV12-3/TRBV12-4,.,.,TGTGCCAGCAGTTTAGATCGGAGAGATACGCAGTATTTT,CASSLDRRDTQYF
TRBJ2-7,13,TRBV12-3/TRBV12-4,.,.,TGTGCCAGCAGTTTATTTCCCAACAGCGAGCAGTACTTC,CASSLFPNSEQYF
TRBJ2-5,17,TRBV18,.,.,TGTGCCAGCTCACCACCGGGGCCGCGGGGGACACAAGAGACCCAGTACTTC,CASSPPGPRGTQETQYF
TRBJ1-1,16,TRBV21-1,.,.,TGTGCCAGCAGCTCCCGCCCACAGGGGGATCACACTGAAGCTTTCTTT,CASSSRPQGDHTEAFF
TRBJ1-4,15,TRBV6-1,.,.,TGTGCCAGCAGTGATAAGGTCGGGGAGAATGAAAAACTGTTTTTT,CASSDKVGENEKLFF
TRBJ1-5,14,TRBV19,.,.,TGTGCCAGTACCTCCCGACAAAGCAATCAGCCCCAGCATTTT,CASTSRQSNQPQHF
TRBJ2-3,16,TRBV19,.,.,TGTGCCAGTAGGCTACTGACAGGCGGAAGCACAGATACGCAGTATTTT,CASRLLTGGSTDTQYF
TRBJ1-4,14,TRBV6-6,.,TRBD1,TGTGCCAGTTCGAGAGGGGGCACTAATGAAAAACTGTTTTTT,CASSRGGTNEKLFF
TRBJ1-6,15,TRBV7-6,.,TRBD1,TGTGCCAGCAGCCCCGGGACAGGGGGAGATTCACCCCTCCACTTT,CASSPGTGGDSPLHF
TRBJ1-1,11,TRBV29-1,.,.,TGCAGCGTTGAATCATACACTGAAGCTTTCTTT,CSVESYTEAFF
TRBJ1-6,13,TRBV5-4,.,.,TGTGCCAGCAGCTTTCGGAGAAATTCACCCCTCCACTTT,CASSFRRNSPLHF
TRBJ1-4,11,TRBV19,.,.,TGTGCCAGTGCAAGGGGCGAAAAACTGTTTTTT,CASARGEKLFF
TRBJ1-2,16,TRBV28,.,TRBD1,TGTGCCAGCAGTCAGGGACAGGGGACGGCGGGCTATGGCTACACCTTC,CASSQGQGTAGYGYTF
TRBJ1-1,14,TRBV19,.,.,TGTGCCAGTAGTATTCTGGCAGGAGGAACTGAAGCTTTCTTT,CASSILAGGTEAFF
TRBJ1-1,13,TRBV4-1,.,.,TGCGCCAGCAGCCAAGTGAGGGCCCATGAAGCTTTCTTT,CASSQVRAHEAFF
TRBJ2-1,12,TRBV6-5,.,TRBD1,TGTGCCAGCGGACAGGGCTACAATGAGCAGTTCTTC,CASGQGYNEQFF
TRBJ1-1,16,TRBV6-5,once,TRBD1,TGTGCCAGCAGTTACTCCTACAGGGGAACGAACACTGAAGCTTTCTTT,CASSYSYRGTNTEAFF
TRBJ1-4,15,TRBV7-9,.,.,TGTGCCAGCAGCCCGCGGATGGCCCTTAATGAAAAACTGTTTTTT,CASSPRMALNEKLFF
TRBJ1-1,13,TRBV3-1/TRBV3-2,.,.,TGTGCCAGCAGCCAACTAGATTACACTGAAGCTTTCTTT,CASSQLDYTEAFF
TRBJ2-7,20,TRBV4-1,.,TRBD2,TGCGCCAGCAGCCAAGTTCGGACTAGTGGATTGGGGCGGGTCTCCTACGAGCAGTACTTC,CASSQVRTSGLGRVSYEQYF
TRBJ2-5,14,TRBV3-1/TRBV3-2,.,TRBD2,TGTGCCAGCAGCCAAGATTGGGGGGGGGAGACCCAGTACTTC,CASSQDWGGETQYF
TRBJ1-6,13,TRBV6-5,.,.,TGTGCCACCCAGGTCCCCGGCAGATCACCCCTCCACTTT,CATQVPGRSPLHF
TRBJ1-1,14,TRBV10-3,.,TRBD1,TGTGCCTCCTGGACAGGGACTGGGGGTGATGAAGCTTTCTTT,CASWTGTGGDEAFF
TRBJ1-1,15,TRBV19,.,.,TGTGCCAGTAGTTTCTCCGCGGGGGGCTACACTGAAGCTTTCTTT,CASSFSAGGYTEAFF
TRBJ1-2,15,TRBV11-1,.,TRBD1,TGTGCCAGCAGCTTCGGGACAGGGGGGGACTATGGCTACACCTTC,CASSFGTGGDYGYTF
TRBJ2-2,14,TRBV7-9,once,.,TGTGCCAGCAGCTTAGCAGGGGGCACCGGGGAGCTGTTTTTT,CASSLAGGTGELFF
TRBJ2-5,14,TRBV25-1,.,.,TGTGCCAGCAGTGAATGGAGAAATCAAGAGACCCAGTACTTC,CASSEWRNQETQYF
TRBJ2-2,14,TRBV6-5,.,TRBD1,TGTGCCAGCGGGACAGGGGAGGGAGCCGGGGAGCTGTTTTTT,CASGTGEGAGELFF
TRBJ2-5,15,TRBV7-8,many,TRBD2,TGTGCCAGCAGCACCAAACGGGGGGGCCGGGAGACCCAGTACTTC,CASSTKRGGRETQYF
TRBJ1-2,15,TRBV19,once,.,TGTGCCAGTTTGGGGGCCGGTCATGGTGGTTATGGCTACACCTTC,CASLGAGHGGYGYTF
TRBJ2-3,16,TRBV24-1,.,TRBD2,TGTGCCACCAGTGATGCAACGGGACTAAAAACAGATACGCAGTATTTT,CATSDATGLKTDTQYF
TRBJ1-2,11,TRBV12-3/TRBV12-4,.,TRBD1,TGTGCCAGCAGTTCCAGGACAGGCGGCACCTTC,CASSSRTGGTF
TRBJ2-1,15,TRBV18,.,.,TGTGCCAGCTCACCAACAGGAAGCTCCTACAATGAGCAGTTCTTC,CASSPTGSSYNEQFF
TRBJ1-2,14,TRBV6-5,.,.,TGTGCCAGCAGTTACTCGTACGGGGGGGTTGGCTACACCTTC,CASSYSYGGVGYTF
TRBJ2-7,12,TRBV2,once,.,TGTGCCAGCAACCAGGGGGGATACGAGCAGTACTTC,CASNQGGYEQYF
TRBJ1-6,13,TRBV9,.,TRBD1,TGTGCCAGCAGCACCACAGGGGGCTCACCCCTCCACTTT,CASSTTGGSPLHF
TRBJ1-2,13,TRBV4-1,.,.,TGCGCCAGCAGCCATGCACAGGGTGATGGCTACACCTTC,CASSHAQGDGYTF
TRBJ2-3,18,TRBV6-1,.,TRBD2,TGTGCCAGCAGTGCCACACTAGCGGGGGGGCCTAGCACAGATACGCAGTATTTT,CASSATLAGGPSTDTQYF
TRBJ1-1,14,TRBV19,.,.,TGTGCCAGTATGGACAGACTGGGGAACACTGAAGCTTTCTTT,CASMDRLGNTEAFF
TRBJ1-5,13,TRBV10-3,.,TRBD1,TGTGCCACCAGGACAGGGGATGATCAGCCCCAGCATTTT,CATRTGDDQPQHF
TRBJ2-5,18,TRBV10-2,.,TRBD1,TGCGCCAGCAGTGAGTCGTGGTCCCGGACAGGCCGTGTGGGGACCCAGTACTTC,CASSESWSRTGRVGTQYF
TRBJ2-3,16,TRBV5-1,.,TRBD2,TGCGCCAGCACCCCAAGCAGGACTAGCGGCACAGATACGCAGTATTTT,CASTPSRTSGTDTQYF
TRBJ2-3,14,TRBV10-3,.,TRBD2,TGTGCCATCAGGGCGGGACTAGCACAGGATACGCAGTATTTT,CAIRAGLAQDTQYF
TRBJ2-7,14,TRBV12-5,.,.,TGTGCTAGTGGTTTGGCCAGTAGGGACTCGCTTCTTTACTTC,CASGLASRDSLLYF
TRBJ2-3,15,TRBV14,.,.,TGTGCCAGCAGCCACGAACAGGGACGGACAGATACGCAGTATTTT,CASSHEQGRTDTQYF
TRBJ2-7,14,TRBV2,.,TRBD2,TGTGCCAGCTCCGGAGCGGGGTTAAGTTACGAGCAGTACTTC,CASSGAGLSYEQYF
TRBJ1-2,14,TRBV5-1,.,TRBD1,TGCGCCAGCAGCGCGGGACAGGGAGACTATGGCTACACCTTC,CASSAGQGDYGYTF
TRBJ1-5,16,TRBV27,few,TRBD1,TGTGCCAGCAGGCAGGTCCAGAACAGGGGGGATCAGCCCCAGCATTTT,CASRQVQNRGDQPQHF
TRBJ2-2,16,TRBV4-1,.,.,TGCGCCAGCAGCCAAGCGCTGGGGTCTAGCCACGGGGAGCTGTTTTTT,CASSQALGSSHGELFF